These 8 T cell receptor beta chains originate from one sample sequenced in a study of cytomegalovirus exposure and HLA in healthy donors. PCR used 60 Vbeta primers and 13 Jbeta primers. Assay used: immunoSEQ multiplex PCR; TCRdb lists only in-frame clones, some missing. The sample lists 140,000 to 150,000 clones, roughly 80% occurring once. Sequencing was performed on PBMCs. The receptors here all came from a boy between 2 and 15 years old in good health and CMV-seronegative.

This clone was counted only a few times. V gene TRBV5-5 combines with J gene TRBJ2-2; perhaps TRBD1 as D (6 bases). Germline lookup yields CDR1 SGHKS and CDR2 YYEKEE (reference sequence). Trimming cost V 1 base and J 5 bases, with 21 bases left between them. There are 18 residues in the CDR3. In DNA, the CDR3 is TGTGCCAGCAGCTTGTTTGTGGGCAGGGGCGGTCGGACCGGGGAGCTGTTTTTT. Translated, it gives CASSLFVGRGGRTGELFF. The entire variable domain, with the rest obtained from reference TRBV5-5 and TRBJ2-2, is as follows: DAGVTQSPTHLIKTRGQQVTLRCSPISGHKSVSWYQQVLGQGPQFIFQYYEKEERGRGNFPDRFSARQFPNYSSELNVNALLLGDSALYLCASSLFVGRGGRTGELFFGEGSRLTVL.

This clone was picked up a small number of times. J is TRBJ2-1 and V is TRBV27; 9 nucleotides line up with TRBD2. Per germline, CDR1 MNHEY and CDR2 SMNVEV (reference sequence). This CDR3 contains 15 residues. The J segment lost 4 bases and the V segment lost 4 bases, leaving 5 bases of the junction unmatched. CDR3 coding DNA: TGTGCCAGCAGTTACGGACTAGCGTCTTACAATGAGCAGTTCTTC. Its protein product is CASSYGLASYNEQFF.

The chain has TRBV4-3 and TRBJ2-1; 12 bases map to TRBD2. This CDR3 comprises 15 residues. Germline lookup yields CDR1 LGHNA and CDR2 YSLEER. V lost 4 bases and J lost 2; bases outside the gene matches: 0. This CDR3 is CASSRTSGAYNEQFF. The CDR3 nucleotides read TGCGCCAGCAGCCGGACTAGCGGGGCCTACAATGAGCAGTTCTTC.

The chain is built from TRBV18 and TRBJ2-4, with TRBD1 matching 7 bases. After removal of 8 bases from V and 0 bases from J, the junction contained 10 bases not matched to a gene. Germline CDR1 and CDR2: KGHSH and LQKENI. CDR3 length: 16 amino acids. CDR3 loop: CASTDMGQLAKNIQYF. CDR3 DNA: TGTGCCAGCACAGACATGGGACAGCTAGCCAAAAACATTCAGTACTTC. Full variable domain (remainder filled in from reference TRBV18 and TRBJ2-4): NAGVMQNPRHLVRRRGQEARLRCSPMKGHSHVYWYRQLPEEGLKFMVYLQKENIIDESGMPKERFSAEFPKEGPSILRIQQVVRGDSAAYFCASTDMGQLAKNIQYFGAGTRLSVL.

This chain links TRBV27 with TRBJ2-1, with 11 positions matching TRBD2. Looked up from germline, CDR1 is MNHEY and CDR2 is SMNVEV (reference sequence). The CDR3 is made up of 17 amino acids. J lost 6 bases, V lost 0 bases, and 7 bases had no gene match. CDR3 residues: CASSLSMGLADLNEQFF. The CDR3 DNA reads as TGTGCCAGCAGTTTATCGATGGGACTAGCGGACCTCAATGAGCAGTTCTTC.

The genes are TRBV4-3 and TRBJ2-3; 7 bases agree with TRBD2. J was trimmed by 2 bases and V by 0 bases; bases with no gene match: 14. This CDR3 has 19 amino acids. CDR1 is LGHNA and CDR2 is YSLEER in the germline V gene. The CDR3 sequence is CASSQDSGFGGPDTDTQYF. Here the CDR3 DNA reads TGCGCCAGCAGCCAAGATAGCGGGTTCGGGGGACCAGACACAGATACGCAGTATTTT.

This chain connects TRBV19 to TRBJ1-1, with D tentatively TRBD1 (5 bases). CDR3 length equals 14 residues. The V gene lost 5 bases and the J gene lost 1 base, with 11 bases spanning the gap. The germline CDR1 and CDR2 sequences are LNHDA and SQIVND (reference sequence). The CDR3 sequence is CASSVGLRNTEAFF. The CDR3 bases are TGTGCCAGTAGTGTGGGACTCCGGAACACTGAAGCTTTCTTT.

This chain joins TRBV7-2 and TRBJ1-2, with 7 bases that match TRBD1. The germline gives CDR1 SGHTA, CDR2 FQGNSA. This CDR3 has 15 residues. Trimming cost V 5 bases and J 0 bases; bases outside gene matches: 6. CDR3 in amino acids: CASSRPGGANYGYTF. The CDR3 DNA follows: TGTGCCAGCAGCCGACCAGGGGGAGCTAACTATGGCTACACCTTC.